This TCR beta chain is drawn from a study of T cells in Graves' hyperthyroidism and ophthalmopathy. The wider study: Initial diagnosis, before any treatment, was when peripheral blood was collected. The study, taken as a whole, reports: Ophthalmopathy was distinguished from stable hyperthyroidism by 13 V-J signatures. Blood shared most expanded thyroid clonotypes above 0.001.

On this clonotype itself: Its target is not known.

Template material for amplifying TCR beta CDR3 regions consisted of RNA transcripts. First-round RT-PCR with HTBI primers amplified the TCR CDR3 region. TCRdb used MiXCR to reprocess the multiplex PCR reads, holding one entry per CDR3 protein. Among 350,000 to 450,000 distinct CDR3 sequences listed, about a sixth were seen once. The sample taken for sequencing was blood. The clonotype was recovered from a woman aged 25 to 39 with Graves' hyperthyroidism that later progressed to Graves' ophthalmopathy.

In DNA form, the CDR3 reads TGTGCCGCTGGCACAGGGTCCCAAGAGACCCAGTACTTC. This codes for CAAGTGSQETQYF. The V gene is TRBV12-3 or TRBV12-4, the J gene TRBJ2-5; D is possibly TRBD1 (6 bases). The CDR3 covers 13 residues. Trimming left V 11 bases short and J 1 base short, with 14 bases between.